These 24 T cell receptor beta chains originate from one sample sequenced in a study of blood T cell repertoires in COVID-19. Sequenced by immunoSEQ multiplex PCR; TCRdb stores in-frame clones only, minus some. In the table there are some 110,000 clones, over 75% of which are singletons. The specimen sequenced was peripheral blood. The receptors were gathered from a human donor with active COVID-19. The donor label of this sample is uncertain.

V is TRBV24-1 and J is TRBJ2-5; D might be TRBD2 (6 bases). Trimming removed 3 bases at V and 5 bases at J, with 15 bases between. This CDR3 has 15 residues. Germline loops: CDR1 KGHDR, CDR2 SFDVKD. The CDR3 loop is CATSDPTPAGETQYF. CDR3 coding DNA: TGTGCCACCAGTGATCCGACCCCGGCGGGGGAGACCCAGTACTTC.

V and J are TRBV6-5 and TRBJ1-2, with D possibly matching TRBD1 (6 bases). The CDR3 sequence is 14 residues long. Germline values: CDR1 MNHEY, CDR2 SVGAGI. V was pared by 6 bases and J by 5 bases, with 16 bases between. The chain's CDR3 is CASSRTANSYGYTF. In DNA, the CDR3 is TGTGCCAGCAGCCGGACAGCCAACTCTTATGGCTACACCTTC.

The rearrangement links TRBV9 to TRBJ2-1; 11 nucleotides match TRBD2. With V trimmed by 7 bases and J by 3 bases, 3 bases remained unmatched. Per the germline V gene, CDR1 is SGDLS and CDR2 is YYNGEE. This CDR3 contains 14 residues. The CDR3 DNA follows: TGTGCCAGCTGTAGCGGGGGGGTCTACAATGAGCAGTTCTTC. Its translation: CASCSGGVYNEQFF.

This clone qualifies as medium-sized. The chain joins TRBV5-1 to TRBJ2-4; D ambiguous. Germline loops: CDR1 SGHRS, CDR2 YFSETQ. The V end lost 0 bases, the J end lost 0 bases, and 19 bases lay between the germline ends. This CDR3 contains 19 residues. In nucleotides, the CDR3 is TGCGCCAGCAGCTTGGAATCTTCGACGGGTAGGCTAGCCAAAAACATTCAGTACTTC. Its translation: CASSLESSTGRLAKNIQYF.

V gene TRBV30 combines with J gene TRBJ1-1; 7 bases line up with TRBD1. The CDR3 has 12 residues. CDR1 and CDR2 (germline): GTSNPN, SVGIG (reference sequence). The V and J ends lost 4 bases and 4 bases, in that order; junction bases with no gene match: 3. The CDR3 nucleotides are TGTGCCTGGACACAGGGGAGCACTGAAGCTTTCTTT. It codes for CAWTQGSTEAFF.

V is TRBV19 and J is TRBJ2-5; 10 bases align to TRBD2. The germline CDR1 and CDR2 sequences are LNHDA and SQIVND (reference sequence). The ends lost 6 bases at V and 2 bases at J; junction bases unmatched: 9. The CDR3 has 16 amino acids. The CDR3 DNA follows: TGTGCCAGTAGGCGAGATAGCGGGGGGTTTCAAGAGACCCAGTACTTC. Amino acid sequence: CASRRDSGGFQETQYF.

The CDR3 loop reads CASSRGQEVDGYTF. The CDR3 nucleotides are TGTGCCAGCAGCCGAGGCCAGGAAGTGGATGGCTACACCTTC. V gene TRBV7-8 combines with J gene TRBJ1-2; D unresolved. In germline, CDR1 is SGHVS, CDR2 FQNEAQ. The CDR3 runs 14 residues. The V and J ends lost 5 bases and 6 bases respectively, with 16 bases between them.

V usage is TRBV7-8 and J usage is TRBJ1-1; D not resolved. The V end was cut by 1 base, the J end by 8 bases, with 14 bases between. The CDR3 length is 14 residues. The germline CDR1 and CDR2 sequences are SGHVS and FQNEAQ. In nucleotides, the CDR3 is TGTGCCAGCAGCTTAGAGAGGTCTCCCGGCGAAGCTTTCTTT. Amino acids: CASSLERSPGEAFF.

The J gene is TRBJ1-2, the V gene TRBV2, with D unclear. This CDR3 is 13 amino acids long. V was pared by 2 bases and J by 9 bases, with 13 bases between. The germline CDR1 and CDR2 sequences are SNHLY and FYNNEI. The DNA for the CDR3 is TGTGCCAGCAGTGAAAGCCCTTCGCCGCGCTACACCTTC. Protein: CASSESPSPRYTF.

The genes are TRBV9 and TRBJ2-5; TRBD2 aligns across 10 bases. The CDR3 totals 15 residues. V was pared by 3 bases and J by 1 base, with 3 bases of the junction left unmatched. Looked up from germline, CDR1 is SGDLS and CDR2 is YYNGEE. CDR3 nucleotides: TGTGCCAGCAGCGACCCTAGCGGGGGCCAAGAGACCCAGTACTTC. Translating it yields CASSDPSGGQETQYF.

This chain joins TRBV6-5 and TRBJ2-5; D remains unclear. Trimming removed 6 bases from V and 7 bases from J, with 12 bases in between. In germline, CDR1 is MNHEY, CDR2 SVGAGI. The CDR3 spans 12 residues. The CDR3 is CASRAPERTQYF. CDR3 DNA: TGTGCCAGCAGGGCCCCCGAACGGACCCAGTACTTC.

The chain links TRBV5-6 to TRBJ2-1, with TRBD2 as a possible D gene (5 bases). There are 14 residues in the CDR3. V was shortened by 4 bases and J by 6 bases, with 14 bases between the two germline ends. Germline CDR1 is SGHDT and CDR2 is YYEEEE. The CDR3 sequence is CASSRGPEGNEQFF. CDR3 sequence (DNA): TGTGCCAGCAGCCGCGGCCCCGAGGGCAATGAGCAGTTCTTC. The complete variable domain, with remaining parts taken from reference TRBV5-6 and TRBJ2-1, reads DAGVTQSPTHLIKTRGQQVTLRCSPKSGHDTVSWYQQALGQGPQFIFQYYEEEERQRGNFPDRFSGHQFPNYSSELNVNALLLGDSALYLCASSRGPEGNEQFFGPGTRLTVL.

The chain employs TRBV6-1 and TRBJ1-2; 7 nucleotides align to TRBD1. CDR3 length equals 17 residues. V was pared by 3 bases and J by 0 bases, with 10 bases of the junction left unmatched. CDR1 MNHNS and CDR2 SASEGT come from the germline V gene. CDR3 DNA sequence: TGTGCCAGCAGTGATAGACAGGGAGAAGGAGCTAACTATGGCTACACCTTC. It is translated as CASSDRQGEGANYGYTF.

This rearrangement joins TRBV20-1 to TRBJ2-7, with a tentative D call TRBD2 (6 bases). Trimming took off 3 bases at V and 2 bases at J, with 17 bases between the two ends. The CDR3 runs 15 residues. Germline V gives CDR1 DFQATT, CDR2 SNEGSKA (reference sequence). The CDR3 loop is CSASAPGRSTYEQYF. The CDR3 nucleotides read TGCAGTGCTAGTGCACCAGGGAGGTCCACCTACGAGCAGTACTTC.

The rearrangement links TRBV5-6 to TRBJ2-5; 10 positions match TRBD1. With V trimmed by 4 bases and J by 0 bases, 6 bases remained unmatched. Germline V gives CDR1 SGHDT, CDR2 YYEEEE. This CDR3 comprises 16 residues. The CDR3: CASSKPGQGYQETQYF. DNA of the CDR3: TGTGCCAGCAGCAAACCGGGACAGGGGTACCAAGAGACCCAGTACTTC.

The chain is built from TRBV2 and TRBJ2-3, with a tentative D call TRBD1 (6 bases). Looked up from germline, CDR1 is SNHLY and CDR2 is FYNNEI. This CDR3 is 18 amino acids long. The ends were cut back, 4 bases at V and 8 bases at J, with 28 bases in the middle. The CDR3 reads CASSVSLIGGAFVVTQYF. CDR3 coding DNA: TGTGCCAGCAGTGTTAGCCTCATAGGGGGAGCTTTCGTCGTTACGCAGTATTTT.

The rearrangement links TRBV6-5 to TRBJ1-5; 7 bases map to TRBD1. Germline trimming cut 8 bases from V and 2 bases from J; bases unmatched to any gene: 3. Looked up from germline, CDR1 is MNHEY and CDR2 is SVGAGI. The CDR3 has 13 amino acids. The CDR3 sequence: CASRGQGNQPQHF. DNA of the CDR3: TGTGCCAGCCGAGGACAGGGCAATCAGCCCCAGCATTTT.

The CDR3, as DNA: TGTGCCAGCAGGAGAAGTAGGACAGGGGAAACAGATACGCAGTATTTT. Amino acids: CASRRSRTGETDTQYF. The chain couples TRBV2 to TRBJ2-3, with 9 bases aligning to TRBD1. With 6 bases clipped from V and 3 bases from J, the junction kept 10 bases outside the gene matches. Germline V lookup: CDR1 SNHLY, CDR2 FYNNEI. The CDR3 is made up of 16 amino acids.

The V and J genes are TRBV3-1 (or the pseudogene TRBV3-2) and TRBJ1-1; 7 nucleotides align to TRBD1. This CDR3 comprises 14 residues. Per the germline V gene, CDR1 is LGHDT and CDR2 is YNNKEL (reference sequence). After removal of 5 bases from V and 3 bases from J, the junction contained 6 bases not matched to a gene. CDR3 sequence (DNA): TGTGCCAGCAGCTACTACAGGGGTCACACTGAAGCTTTCTTT. It encodes CASSYYRGHTEAFF.

This chain uses TRBV7-2 with TRBJ1-2, with unresolved D. Trimming removed 5 bases at V and 8 bases at J, with 15 bases between. CDR3 length: 13 residues. CDR1 is SGHTA, CDR2 FQGNSA, per germline. CDR3 sequence reads: CASSVEAARGYTF. CDR3 bases: TGTGCCAGCAGCGTAGAGGCGGCAAGGGGCTACACCTTC.

V is TRBV4-2 and J is TRBJ1-1; 8 bases align to TRBD1. Looked up from germline, CDR1 is LGHNA and CDR2 is YNFKEQ. This CDR3 is 14 amino acids long. After removal of 1 base from V and 4 bases from J, the junction contained 2 bases not matched to a gene. CDR3: CASSQVTGGTEAFF. DNA of the CDR3: TGTGCCAGCAGCCAAGTTACAGGGGGCACTGAAGCTTTCTTT.

This clone was detected only once. J is TRBJ1-2 and V is TRBV6-6; TRBD1 aligns across 10 bases. The J segment lost 6 bases and the V segment lost 5 bases, leaving 12 bases of the junction unmatched. The CDR3 runs 16 residues. CDR1 is MNHNY, CDR2 SVGAGI, per germline (reference sequence). CDR3 residues: CASSTGPGQGFHGYTF. The CDR3 coding sequence is TGTGCCAGCAGTACGGGGCCGGGACAGGGGTTTCATGGCTACACCTTC.

In DNA, the CDR3 is TGTGCCAGCAGCCCTGACCGACTAGCGATCGGGGAGCTGTTTTTT. This translates into CASSPDRLAIGELFF. This chain connects TRBV9 to TRBJ2-2; TRBD2 matches at 8 bases. The V segment lost 4 bases and the J segment 7 bases; nucleotides outside the gene matches: 9. The CDR3 spans 15 residues. Germline-derived CDR1 and CDR2 are SGDLS and YYNGEE.

The genes are TRBV28 and TRBJ2-2, with D possibly matching TRBD2 (6 bases). The V gene's germline CDR1 is MDHEN and CDR2 SYDVKM. The CDR3 runs to 15 residues. V dropped 4 bases and J dropped 2 bases, with 11 bases sitting between them. The CDR3 bases are TGTGCCAGCAGTTCCGGGACTGGAAACACCGGGGAGCTGTTTTTT. It is translated as CASSSGTGNTGELFF.